This T cell receptor (beta chain) was obtained from a study of cytomegalovirus exposure and HLA in healthy donors. Amplification used 60 Vbeta primers and 13 Jbeta primers. Sequenced by immunoSEQ multiplex PCR; TCRdb stores in-frame clones only, minus some. Seen in this sample are around 76,000 clones; the ten most common clones hold approximately 1.5%. CDR3 length: 13 residues. The germline gives CDR1 SNHLY, CDR2 FYNNEI. Trimming at V came to 6 bases and at J to 7 bases, leaving 5 bases not matched to a gene. The receptor was derived from a woman in her fifties or sixties in good health and CMV-seronegative. The V and J genes are TRBV2 and TRBJ2-1; 8 positions agree with TRBD1. Material for sequencing was PBMCs. The CDR3 here is CASRRQGRNEQFF. For the CDR3, the DNA is TGTGCCAGCAGACGACAGGGGAGGAATGAGCAGTTCTTC. Using reference TRBV2 and TRBJ2-1 for the parts outside the CDR3, the full variable domain is EPEVTQTPSHQVTQMGQEVILRCVPISNHLYFYWYRQILGQKVEFLVSFYNNEISEKSEIFDDQFSVERPDGSNFTLKIRSTKLEDSAMYFCASRRQGRNEQFFGPGTRLTVL.